This T cell receptor (beta chain) was captured by sequencing in a study of T cells after yellow fever vaccination. This clonotype was counted ten times or more. Trimming left V 6 bases short and J 5 bases short, with 19 bases between. This CDR3 region has 15 residues. Each CDR3 protein gets one entry after TCRdb re-called the 5' RACE reads with MiXCR. The sample has roughly 150,000 distinct CDR3 sequences; more than 6% are singletons. The sequences come from CD4+ T cells sorted from PBMCs, collected 5 days after the yellow fever booster vaccination. J is TRBJ1-1 and V is TRBV12-3 or TRBV12-4, with a weak D call TRBD1 (6 bases). This sequence originates from a man aged 25 to 40 who received the YFV17D yellow fever vaccine. The CDR3 spells CASRAVLGGRTEAFF. The DNA for the CDR3 is TGTGCCAGCAGAGCGGTTTTGGGGGGGCGAACTGAAGCTTTCTTT.